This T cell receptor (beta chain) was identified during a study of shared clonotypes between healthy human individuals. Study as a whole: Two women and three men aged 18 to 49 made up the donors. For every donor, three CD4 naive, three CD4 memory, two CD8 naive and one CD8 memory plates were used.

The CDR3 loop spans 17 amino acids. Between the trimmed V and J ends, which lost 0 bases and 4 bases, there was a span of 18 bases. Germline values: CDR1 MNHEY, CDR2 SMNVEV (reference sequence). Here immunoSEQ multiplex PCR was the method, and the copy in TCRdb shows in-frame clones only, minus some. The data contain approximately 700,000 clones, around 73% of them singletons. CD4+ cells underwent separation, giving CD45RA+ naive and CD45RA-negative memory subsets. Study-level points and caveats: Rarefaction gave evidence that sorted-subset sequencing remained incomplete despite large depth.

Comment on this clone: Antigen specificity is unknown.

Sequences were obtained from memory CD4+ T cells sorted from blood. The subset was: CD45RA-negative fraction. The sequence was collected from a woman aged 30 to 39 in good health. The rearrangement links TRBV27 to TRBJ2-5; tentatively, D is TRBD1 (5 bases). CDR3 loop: CASSLSALGQVGETQYF. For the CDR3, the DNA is TGTGCCAGCAGTTTATCGGCTTTGGGGCAGGTGGGAGAGACCCAGTACTTC.